A single TCR beta chain is shown here with its context. These data belong to a study of technical replicates of blood from several donors. Method: immunoSEQ multiplex PCR; TCRdb's copy keeps in-frame clones and lacks some. The sample consists of tens of thousands of clones, roughly 95% of them appearing once. CDR3 size: 13 residues. CDR1 is SEHNR, CDR2 FQNEAQ, per germline (reference sequence). Trimming cost V 5 bases and J 3 bases; bases outside gene matches: 1. The source is a human donor in good health. Sequencing was carried out using T cells isolated from PBMCs. V is TRBV7-9 and J is TRBJ1-1, with TRBD1 matching 9 bases. The CDR3 loop is CASSRDRDTEAFF. The CDR3 DNA reads as TGTGCCAGCAGCCGGGACAGGGACACTGAAGCTTTCTTT.